Reported below is one T cell receptor (beta chain). Its antigen is unknown. Other nucleotide sequences in the sample specify the same CDR3. The source of the sample is a study of OX40 agonist ivuxolimab in advanced cancers. Study details: Among those enrolled, mean age was approximately 60 years (range roughly 23 to 85) and 82.7% were male. Three patients got partial responses; one had hepatocellular carcinoma and two had cutaneous melanoma. Points from the study as a whole: CD4+ and CD8+ blood T cells expanded clonally by week 6 at 0.1 to 3.0 mg/kg.

Here immunoSEQ multiplex PCR was the method, and the copy in TCRdb shows in-frame clones only, minus some. The data show about 86,000 clones, more than 80% seen once. The V gene lost 4 bases and the J gene lost 7 bases, with 14 bases spanning the gap. The CDR3 totals 14 residues. Germline values: CDR1 LNHDA, CDR2 SQIVND (reference sequence). This sequence was found in an adult with an advanced solid tumor such as melanoma, head and neck, liver or kidney cancer. This rearrangement joins TRBV19 to TRBJ1-5; D perhaps matches TRBD1 (6 bases). Sequencing used CD4+ or CD8+ T cells sorted from blood, obtained in a trial of the OX40 agonist ivuxolimab. The CDR3 sequence: CASSSSGDGQPQHF. The CDR3 DNA follows: TGTGCCAGTAGTAGCTCAGGGGACGGACAGCCCCAGCATTTT.